The next 4 T cell receptor beta chains were all read from a single sample in a study of T-cell reconstitution after alpha-beta-depleted transplantation in children (dated by TCRdb to 2015 to 2016). According to the study, the label for this sample's treatment or condition signals: allogeneic hematopoietic cell transplantation with graft depleted of TCRalphabeta T cells and CD19 B cells. Library preparation employed PCR. Sequencing used an Illumina HiSeq 2500. TCR libraries were prepared with molecular barcoding, using unique molecular identifiers to normalize TCRbeta repertoire quantification. TCRdb applied fastp at Q25 and MiXCR to the public reads, then kept only in-frame beta chains. Each CDR3 protein gets just one entry, which takes the most common genes and DNA from the rows behind it. In all, the sample holds around 450,000 distinct CDR3 sequences, and roughly 15% of those were seen once. Together, the top ten hold approximately 29% of the sample.

The sequencing here drew on PBMCs, mostly from graft donor cells, taken 360 days after TCRalphabeta/CD19-depleted stem cell transplant. These receptors came from a boy younger than two who had a stem cell transplant for Wiskott-Aldrich syndrome, so the T cells may come from the graft donor.

The chain has TRBV7-9 and TRBJ1-5, with unresolved D. The CDR3 extends over 13 amino acids. V was shortened by 3 bases and J by 9 bases, with 12 bases between the two germline ends. Germline V gene sequence: CDR1 SEHNR, CDR2 FQNEAQ (reference sequence). The CDR3 here is CASSFRGIGPQHF. The DNA of the CDR3 is TGTGCCAGCAGCTTCCGGGGTATCGGGCCCCAGCATTTT.

This clonotype was counted only a few times. This rearrangement joins TRBV20-1 to TRBJ1-4; TRBD1 aligns across 7 bases. V was clipped by 7 bases and J by 9 bases; unmatched bases: 5. CDR3 length: 11 amino acids. Looked up from germline, CDR1 is DFQATT and CDR2 is SNEGSKA (reference sequence). The CDR3 here is CSETGRKKLFF. The CDR3 nucleotides are TGCAGTGAGACAGGGAGGAAAAAACTGTTTTTT.

This clonotype came up many times. This chain connects TRBV6-5 to TRBJ2-1; TRBD2 matches at 15 bases. V shed 4 bases, J shed 6 bases, and the junction held 1 base outside the gene matches. The CDR3 consists of 15 residues. CDR1 MNHEY and CDR2 SVGAGI come from the germline V gene. The CDR3 DNA follows: TGTGCCAGCAGTTGGGGACTAGCGGGAGGCAATGAGCAGTTCTTC. This encodes CASSWGLAGGNEQFF.

This clonotype was seen ten or more times. This chain links TRBV6-5 with TRBJ2-2; D unresolved. CDR1 and CDR2 (germline): MNHEY, SVGAGI. This CDR3 is 12 amino acids long. Trimming took 2 bases from V and 6 from J, leaving 4 bases between them. The CDR3 nucleotides are TGTGCCAGCAGTTACGGGTCCGGGGAGCTGTTTTTT. Translating gives CASSYGSGELFF.